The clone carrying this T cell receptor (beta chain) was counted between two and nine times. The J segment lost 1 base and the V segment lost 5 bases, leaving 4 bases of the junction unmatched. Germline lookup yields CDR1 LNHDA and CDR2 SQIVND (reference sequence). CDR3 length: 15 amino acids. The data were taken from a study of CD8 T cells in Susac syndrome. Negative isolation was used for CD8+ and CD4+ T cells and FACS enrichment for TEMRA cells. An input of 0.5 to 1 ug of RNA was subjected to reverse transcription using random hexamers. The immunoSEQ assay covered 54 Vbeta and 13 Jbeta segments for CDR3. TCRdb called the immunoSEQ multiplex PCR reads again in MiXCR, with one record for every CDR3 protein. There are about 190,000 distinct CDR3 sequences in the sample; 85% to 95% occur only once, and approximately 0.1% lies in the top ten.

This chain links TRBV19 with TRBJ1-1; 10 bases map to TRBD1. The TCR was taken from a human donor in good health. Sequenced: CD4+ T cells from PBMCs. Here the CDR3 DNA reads TGTGCCAGTAGTCCGAGGGACAGGGGGAACACTGAAGCTTTCTTT. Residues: CASSPRDRGNTEAFF.